These 7 T cell receptor beta chains originate from one sample sequenced in a study of cytomegalovirus exposure and HLA in healthy donors. PCR was performed using 60 Vbeta and 13 Jbeta primers. TCRdb's copy holds only in-frame clones and misses some; the assay was immunoSEQ multiplex PCR. The table lists 68,000 or so clones. Specimen: PBMCs. All receptors derive from a boy younger than 18 in good health and CMV-seronegative.

This chain links TRBV2 with TRBJ2-1; D remains ambiguous. Per germline, CDR1 SNHLY and CDR2 FYNNEI. The CDR3 consists of 11 residues. Trimming stripped 6 bases from V and 4 bases from J, with 4 bases between. This CDR3 reads CASSAYNEQFF. The CDR3 nucleotides read TGTGCCAGCAGCGCGTACAATGAGCAGTTCTTC.

J is TRBJ1-3 and V is TRBV5-1; 7 bases fit TRBD1. CDR1 and CDR2 from the germline V gene are SGHRS and YFSETQ. This CDR3 region has 14 residues. Losses at the gene ends were 5 bases for V and 1 base for J; bases not matched to a gene: 3. DNA of the CDR3: TGCGCCAGCAGATTGACAGGGTCTGGAAACACCATATATTTT. Its protein is CASRLTGSGNTIYF.

The chain joins TRBV10-3 to TRBJ1-5, with D perhaps TRBD1 (5 bases). V was trimmed by 11 bases and J by 4 bases, leaving 12 bases between them. This CDR3 region has 12 residues. CDR1 is ENHRY and CDR2 is SYGVKD in the germline V gene. CDR3 DNA sequence: TGTGCCTGCAGCGGGGGAAATCAGCCCCAGCATTTT. Its protein product is CACSGGNQPQHF.

This chain links TRBV11-2 with TRBJ2-1, with D perhaps TRBD1 (6 bases). The CDR3 consists of 17 residues. CDR1 is SGHAT, CDR2 FQNNGV, per germline. The V end was cut by 5 bases, the J end by 0 bases, with 17 bases between. The CDR3 protein is CASSPFRDKSSYNEQFF. The CDR3, as DNA: TGTGCCAGCAGCCCCTTCCGGGACAAGAGCTCCTACAATGAGCAGTTCTTC.

The chain is built from TRBV7-9 and TRBJ2-7, with D possibly being TRBD1 (5 bases). The CDR3 has 12 amino acids. The germline V gene has CDR1 SEHNR and CDR2 FQNEAQ (reference sequence). V was cut by 3 bases and J by 3 bases, with 6 bases left in between. CDR3 nucleotide sequence: TGTGCCAGCAGCTTGACAGACTACGAGCAGTACTTC. Its protein is CASSLTDYEQYF.

CDR3 loop: CASSLSSAETQYF. CDR3 DNA: TGCGCCAGCAGCTTGTCGAGCGCAGAGACCCAGTACTTC. The chain is built from TRBV5-1 and TRBJ2-5, with no clear D. This CDR3 is 13 amino acids long. Germline V gene lookup returns CDR1 SGHRS and CDR2 YFSETQ. The germline V and J ends were trimmed by 1 base and 4 bases, with 8 bases remaining between them. The full variable domain, completed using reference TRBV5-1 and TRBJ2-5, is KAGVTQTPRYLIKTRGQQVTLSCSPISGHRSVSWYQQTPGQGLQFLFEYFSETQRNKGNFPGRFSGRQFSNSRSEMNVSTLELGDSALYLCASSLSSAETQYFGPGTRLLVL.

This chain joins TRBV6-5 and TRBJ2-7, with 9 bases fitting TRBD1. The CDR3 has 15 amino acids. With 0 bases clipped from V and 3 bases from J, the junction kept 3 bases outside the gene matches. CDR1 is MNHEY and CDR2 is SVGAGI in the germline V gene. As DNA, the CDR3 is TGTGCCAGCAGTTACTCCGGGACAGGGCTCTACGAGCAGTACTTC. Its protein is CASSYSGTGLYEQYF.